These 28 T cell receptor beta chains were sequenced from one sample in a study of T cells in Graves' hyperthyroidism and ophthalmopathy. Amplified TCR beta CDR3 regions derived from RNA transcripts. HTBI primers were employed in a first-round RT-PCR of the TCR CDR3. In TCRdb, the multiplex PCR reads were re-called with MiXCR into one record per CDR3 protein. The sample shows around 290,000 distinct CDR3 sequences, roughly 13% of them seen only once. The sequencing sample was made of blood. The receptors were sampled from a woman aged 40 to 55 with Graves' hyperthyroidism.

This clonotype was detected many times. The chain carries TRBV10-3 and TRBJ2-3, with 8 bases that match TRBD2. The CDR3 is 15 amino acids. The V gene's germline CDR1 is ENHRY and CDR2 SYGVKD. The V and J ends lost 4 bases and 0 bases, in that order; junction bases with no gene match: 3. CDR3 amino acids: CAISASGSSTDTQYF. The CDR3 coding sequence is TGTGCCATCAGTGCTAGCGGGTCTAGCACAGATACGCAGTATTTT.

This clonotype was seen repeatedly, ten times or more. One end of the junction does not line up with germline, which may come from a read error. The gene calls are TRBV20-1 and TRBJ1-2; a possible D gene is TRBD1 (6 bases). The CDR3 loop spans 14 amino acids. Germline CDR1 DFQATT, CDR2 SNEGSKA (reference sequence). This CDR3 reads CSANRVRDNYGYTF. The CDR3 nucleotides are TGCAGCGCTAACAGGGTGAGGGATAACTATGGCTACACCTTC.

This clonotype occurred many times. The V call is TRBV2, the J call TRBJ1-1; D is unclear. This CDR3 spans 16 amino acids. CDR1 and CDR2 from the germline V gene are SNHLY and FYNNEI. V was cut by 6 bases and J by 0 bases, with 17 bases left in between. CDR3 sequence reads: CASSERGQEVNTEAFF. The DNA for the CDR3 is TGTGCCAGCAGCGAGAGAGGCCAGGAGGTGAACACTGAAGCTTTCTTT. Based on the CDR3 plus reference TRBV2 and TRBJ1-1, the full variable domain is EPEVTQTPSHQVTQMGQEVILRCVPISNHLYFYWYRQILGQKVEFLVSFYNNEISEKSEIFDDQFSVERPDGSNFTLKIRSTKLEDSAMYFCASSERGQEVNTEAFFGQGTRLTVV.

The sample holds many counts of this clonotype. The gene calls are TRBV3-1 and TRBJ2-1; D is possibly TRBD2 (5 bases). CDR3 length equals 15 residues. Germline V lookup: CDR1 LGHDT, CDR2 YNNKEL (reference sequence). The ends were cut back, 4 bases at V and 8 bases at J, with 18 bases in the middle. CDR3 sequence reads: CASSPRTGKTDEQFF. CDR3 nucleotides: TGTGCCAGCAGCCCAAGAACCGGGAAAACCGATGAGCAGTTCTTC.

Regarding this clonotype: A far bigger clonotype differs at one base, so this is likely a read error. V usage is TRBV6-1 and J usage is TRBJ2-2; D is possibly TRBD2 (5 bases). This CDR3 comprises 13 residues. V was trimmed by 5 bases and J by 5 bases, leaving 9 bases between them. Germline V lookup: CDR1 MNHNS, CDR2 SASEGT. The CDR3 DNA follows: TGTGCCAGCAGTCCTAGCTGGACCGGGGAGCTGTTTTTT. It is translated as CASSPSWTGELFF.

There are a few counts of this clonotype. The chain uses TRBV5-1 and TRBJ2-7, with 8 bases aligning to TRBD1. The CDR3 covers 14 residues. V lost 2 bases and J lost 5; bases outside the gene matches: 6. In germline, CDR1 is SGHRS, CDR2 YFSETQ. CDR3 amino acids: CASSFVGTGNEQYF. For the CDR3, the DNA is TGCGCCAGCAGCTTTGTGGGGACAGGCAACGAGCAGTACTTC.

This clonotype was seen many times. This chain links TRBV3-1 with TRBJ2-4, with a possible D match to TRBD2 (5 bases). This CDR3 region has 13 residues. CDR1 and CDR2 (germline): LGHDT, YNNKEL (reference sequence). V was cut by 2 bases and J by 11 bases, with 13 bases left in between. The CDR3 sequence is CASSQNRGQLQYF. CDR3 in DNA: TGTGCCAGCAGCCAAAATCGAGGGCAACTTCAGTACTTC.

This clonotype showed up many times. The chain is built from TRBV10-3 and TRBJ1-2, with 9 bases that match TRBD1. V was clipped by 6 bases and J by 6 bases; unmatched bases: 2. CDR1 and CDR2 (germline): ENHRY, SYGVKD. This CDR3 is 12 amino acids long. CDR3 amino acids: CAIRNRGHGYTF. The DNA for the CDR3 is TGTGCCATCAGGAACAGGGGGCATGGCTACACCTTC.

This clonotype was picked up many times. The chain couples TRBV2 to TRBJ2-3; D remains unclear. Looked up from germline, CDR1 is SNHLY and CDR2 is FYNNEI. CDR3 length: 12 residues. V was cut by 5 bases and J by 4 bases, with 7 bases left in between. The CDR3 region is CASSPMSDTQYF. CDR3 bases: TGTGCCAGCAGTCCCATGTCAGATACGCAGTATTTT.

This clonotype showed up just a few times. The CDR3 DNA is TGTGCCAGCAGTGAAGCGCTGGCTAGCGGGCCCGAGCAGTTCTTC. As protein: CASSEALASGPEQFF. J is TRBJ2-1 and V is TRBV2; TRBD2 agrees at 8 bases. The CDR3 contains 15 residues. Losses at the gene ends were 0 bases for V and 10 bases for J; bases not matched to a gene: 8. Germline assignment: CDR1 SNHLY and CDR2 FYNNEI.

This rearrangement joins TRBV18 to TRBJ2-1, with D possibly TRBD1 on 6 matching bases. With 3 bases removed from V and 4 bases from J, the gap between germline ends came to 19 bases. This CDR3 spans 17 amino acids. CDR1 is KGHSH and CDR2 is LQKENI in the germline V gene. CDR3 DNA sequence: TGTGCCAGCTCACCGAGACCGGGCTTCACAGGGTACAATGAGCAGTTCTTC. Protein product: CASSPRPGFTGYNEQFF.

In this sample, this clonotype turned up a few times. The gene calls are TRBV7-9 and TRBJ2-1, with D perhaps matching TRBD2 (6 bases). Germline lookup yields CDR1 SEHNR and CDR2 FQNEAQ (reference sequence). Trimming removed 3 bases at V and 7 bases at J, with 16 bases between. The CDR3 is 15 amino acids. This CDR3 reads CASSLYGSTQNEQFF. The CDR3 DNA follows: TGTGCCAGCAGCTTGTACGGGAGTACGCAGAATGAGCAGTTCTTC.

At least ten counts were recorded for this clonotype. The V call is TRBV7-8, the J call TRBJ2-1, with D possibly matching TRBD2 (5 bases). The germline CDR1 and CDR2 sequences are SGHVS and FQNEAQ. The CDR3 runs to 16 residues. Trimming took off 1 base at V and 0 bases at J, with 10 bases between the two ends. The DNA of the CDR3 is TGTGCCAGCAGCTTAGGATCAGCGGACTCCTACAATGAGCAGTTCTTC. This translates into CASSLGSADSYNEQFF. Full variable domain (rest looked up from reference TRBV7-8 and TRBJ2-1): GAGVSQSPRYKVAKRGQDVALRCDPISGHVSLFWYQQALGQGPEFLTYFQNEAQLDKSGLPSDRFFAERPEGSVSTLKIQRTQQEDSAVYLCASSLGSADSYNEQFFGPGTRLTVL.

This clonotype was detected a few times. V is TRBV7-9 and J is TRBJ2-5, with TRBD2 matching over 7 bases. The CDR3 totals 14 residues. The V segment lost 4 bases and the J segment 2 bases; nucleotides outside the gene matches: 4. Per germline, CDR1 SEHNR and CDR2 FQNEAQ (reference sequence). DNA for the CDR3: TGTGCCAGCAGCTCCGTGGGAGGGCAAGAGACCCAGTACTTC. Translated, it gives CASSSVGGQETQYF. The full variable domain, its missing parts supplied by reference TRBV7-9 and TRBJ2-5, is DTGVSQNPRHKITKRGQNVTFRCDPISEHNRLYWYRQTLGQGPEFLTYFQNEAQLEKSRLLSDRFSAERPKGSFSTLEIQRTEQGDSAMYLCASSSVGGQETQYFGPGTRLLVL.

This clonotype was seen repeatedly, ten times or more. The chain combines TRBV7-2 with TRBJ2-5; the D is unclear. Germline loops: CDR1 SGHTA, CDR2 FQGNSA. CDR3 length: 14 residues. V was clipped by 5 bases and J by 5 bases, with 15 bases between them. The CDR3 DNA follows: TGTGCCAGCAGCCGTACGGCTAGTATCGAGACCCAGTACTTC. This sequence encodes CASSRTASIETQYF.

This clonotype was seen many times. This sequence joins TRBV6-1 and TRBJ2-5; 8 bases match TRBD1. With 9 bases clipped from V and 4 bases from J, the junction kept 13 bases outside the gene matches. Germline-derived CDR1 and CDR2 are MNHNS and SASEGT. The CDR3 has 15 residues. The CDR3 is CASLAGTGPLETQYF. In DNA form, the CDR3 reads TGTGCCAGTCTGGCCGGGACAGGTCCTTTAGAGACCCAGTACTTC.

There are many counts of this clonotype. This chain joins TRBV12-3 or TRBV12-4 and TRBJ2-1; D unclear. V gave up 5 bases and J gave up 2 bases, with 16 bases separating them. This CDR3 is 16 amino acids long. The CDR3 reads CASSASPRVAYNEQFF. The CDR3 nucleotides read TGTGCCAGCAGTGCCTCACCTCGCGTAGCCTACAATGAGCAGTTCTTC.

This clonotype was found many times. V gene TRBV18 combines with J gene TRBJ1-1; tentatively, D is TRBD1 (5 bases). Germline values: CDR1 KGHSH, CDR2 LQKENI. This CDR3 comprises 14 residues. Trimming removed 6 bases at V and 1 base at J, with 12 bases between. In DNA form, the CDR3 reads TGTGCCAGCTCTCTTGGGGACGGGAACACTGAAGCTTTCTTT. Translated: CASSLGDGNTEAFF.

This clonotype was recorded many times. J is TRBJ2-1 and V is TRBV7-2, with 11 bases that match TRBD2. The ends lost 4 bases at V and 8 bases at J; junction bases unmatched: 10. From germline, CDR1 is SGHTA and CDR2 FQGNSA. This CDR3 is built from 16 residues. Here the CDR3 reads CASSSGTSGSFDEQFF. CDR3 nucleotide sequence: TGTGCCAGCAGCTCCGGCACTAGCGGGAGTTTCGATGAGCAGTTCTTC.

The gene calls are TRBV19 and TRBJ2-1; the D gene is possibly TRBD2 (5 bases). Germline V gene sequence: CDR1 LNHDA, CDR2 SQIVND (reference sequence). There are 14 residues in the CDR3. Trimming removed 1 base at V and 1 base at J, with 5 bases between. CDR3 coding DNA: TGTGCCAGTAGTATAGGAGGGTCCTACAATGAGCAGTTCTTC. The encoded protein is CASSIGGSYNEQFF.

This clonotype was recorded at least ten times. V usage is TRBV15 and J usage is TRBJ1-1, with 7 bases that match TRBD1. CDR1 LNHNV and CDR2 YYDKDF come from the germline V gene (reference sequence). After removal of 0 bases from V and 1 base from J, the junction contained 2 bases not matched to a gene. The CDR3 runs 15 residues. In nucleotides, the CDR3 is TGTGCCACCAGCAGAGAGGGACAGAGGAACACTGAAGCTTTCTTT. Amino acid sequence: CATSREGQRNTEAFF.

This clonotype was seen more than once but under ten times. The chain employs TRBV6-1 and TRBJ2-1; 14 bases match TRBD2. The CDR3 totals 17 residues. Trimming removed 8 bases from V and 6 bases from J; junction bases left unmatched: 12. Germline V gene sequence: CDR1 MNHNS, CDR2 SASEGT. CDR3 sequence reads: CASVGLAGDYYGNEQFF. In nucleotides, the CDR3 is TGTGCCAGCGTGGGACTAGCGGGGGATTACTACGGCAATGAGCAGTTCTTC.

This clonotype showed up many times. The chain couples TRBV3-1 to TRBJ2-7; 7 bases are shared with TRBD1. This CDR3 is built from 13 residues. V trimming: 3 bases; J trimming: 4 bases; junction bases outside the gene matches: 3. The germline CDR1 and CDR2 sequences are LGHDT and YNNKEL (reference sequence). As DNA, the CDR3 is TGTGCCAGCAGCCACCTGGGACAGTACGAGCAGTACTTC. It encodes CASSHLGQYEQYF.

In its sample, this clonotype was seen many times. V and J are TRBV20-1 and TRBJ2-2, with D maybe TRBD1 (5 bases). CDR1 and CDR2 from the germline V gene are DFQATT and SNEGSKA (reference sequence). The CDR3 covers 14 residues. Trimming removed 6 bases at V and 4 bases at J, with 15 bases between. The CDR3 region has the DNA TGCAGTGCGCGCAATGGGGCCGGCACCGGGGAGCTGTTTTTT. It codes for CSARNGAGTGELFF.

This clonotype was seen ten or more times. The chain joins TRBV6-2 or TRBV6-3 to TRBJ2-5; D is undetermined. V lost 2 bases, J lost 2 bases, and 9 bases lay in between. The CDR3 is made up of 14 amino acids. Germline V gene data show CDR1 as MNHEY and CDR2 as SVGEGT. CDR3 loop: CASSYRRAQETQYF. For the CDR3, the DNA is TGTGCCAGCAGTTACAGGAGAGCACAAGAGACCCAGTACTTC.

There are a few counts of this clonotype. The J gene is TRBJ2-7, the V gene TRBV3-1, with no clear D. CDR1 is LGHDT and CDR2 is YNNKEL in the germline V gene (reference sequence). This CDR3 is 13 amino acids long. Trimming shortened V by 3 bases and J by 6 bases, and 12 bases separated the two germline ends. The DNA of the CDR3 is TGTGCCAGCAGCCATGCCGCCGGAGTCGAGCAGTACTTC. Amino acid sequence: CASSHAAGVEQYF.

The CDR3 is CAWSVGVGTEAFF. In DNA form, the CDR3 reads TGTGCCTGGAGTGTAGGAGTAGGGACTGAAGCTTTCTTT. The V gene is TRBV30, the J gene TRBJ1-1, with D uncertain. Trimming pared 0 bases from V and 5 bases from J, leaving 10 bases between. This CDR3 comprises 13 residues. The germline V gene has CDR1 GTSNPN and CDR2 SVGIG (reference sequence).

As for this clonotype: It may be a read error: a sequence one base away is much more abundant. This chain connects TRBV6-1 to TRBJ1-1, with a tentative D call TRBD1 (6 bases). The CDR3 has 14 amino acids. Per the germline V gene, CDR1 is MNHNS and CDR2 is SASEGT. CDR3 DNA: TGTGCCGGCAGTGCCTGGGGGCCCAACACTGAAGCTTTCTTT. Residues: CAGSAWGPNTEAFF.